The rows below give T cell receptor beta chains drawn from one sample of a study of shared clonotypes between healthy human individuals. Data came from immunoSEQ multiplex PCR; TCRdb stores just in-frame clones and leaves some out. The table has some 2,500,000 clones, 80% to 95% seen once. Sequenced sample: naive CD4+ T cells from PBMCs. All receptors derive from a young man in good health. Some clones in this sample may be carry-over from other donors' samples. CDR3s include the opening cysteine and the closing phenylalanine or tryptophan. Fields, in order: clone size, V gene, J gene, D gene, CDR3 protein, CDR3 DNA. The D gene is left open where the match is weak. A row's size may be missing; if present it is once, few, many or a size class.

NA	TRBV5-1	TRBJ2-7	NA	CASSLYGYRRYEQYF	TGCGCCAGCAGCTTATATGGGTACCGGAGGTACGAGCAGTACTTC
NA	TRBV28	TRBJ2-1	NA	CASSPRVSNEQFF	TGTGCCAGCAGCCCCCGGGTGTCCAATGAGCAGTTCTTC
NA	TRBV5-1	TRBJ1-4	TRBD1	CASSHGQGMGEKLFF	TGCGCCAGCAGCCATGGACAGGGGATGGGAGAAAAACTGTTTTTT
NA	TRBV6-6	TRBJ1-5	TRBD1	CASSRDRSNQPQHF	TGTGCCAGCTCCCGGGACAGAAGCAATCAGCCCCAGCATTTT
NA	TRBV7-8	TRBJ1-4	NA	CASSRFRDQRGKLFF	TGTGCCAGCAGCCGATTTAGGGACCAGCGAGGAAAACTGTTTTTT
few	TRBV29-1	TRBJ1-1	NA	CSVVFWQNTEAFF	TGCAGCGTTGTCTTCTGGCAGAACACTGAAGCTTTCTTT
NA	TRBV30	TRBJ1-5	TRBD1	CAWSGDRGHYSNQPQHF	TGTGCCTGGAGTGGTGACAGGGGACACTATAGCAATCAGCCCCAGCATTTT
NA	TRBV7-9	TRBJ2-6	TRBD1	CASSPIGTGSSGANVLTF	TGTGCCAGCAGCCCTATAGGGACAGGGTCCTCTGGGGCCAACGTCCTGACTTTC
once	TRBV28	TRBJ2-1	NA	CASSLLSFGAKVNEQFF	TGTGCCAGCAGTTTACTGTCGTTTGGGGCGAAGGTTAATGAGCAGTTCTTC
once	TRBV5-1	TRBJ2-3	TRBD2	CASSLASSGRASYYTDTQYF	TGCGCCAGCAGCTTGGCCTCTAGCGGGAGGGCCTCCTACTACACAGATACGCAGTATTTT
NA	TRBV7-8	TRBJ1-6	NA	CASSLLGVSSYNSPLHF	TGTGCCAGCAGCTTATTGGGAGTGAGCTCCTATAATTCACCCCTCCACTTT
NA	TRBV7-3	TRBJ2-3	NA	CASSAVVGTDTQYF	TGTGCCAGCAGCGCAGTGGTGGGGACAGATACGCAGTATTTT
NA	TRBV19	TRBJ1-5	NA	CASRNTRGGEHQPQHF	TGTGCCAGTAGGAATACCAGAGGTGGAGAGCATCAGCCCCAGCATTTT
NA	TRBV7-9	TRBJ2-1	TRBD2	CASSLGHRAGAENEQFF	TGTGCCAGCAGCTTAGGCCATCGGGCGGGAGCCGAGAATGAGCAGTTCTTC
NA	TRBV18	TRBJ2-7	NA	CASSPERAPFSYEQYF	TGTGCCAGCTCACCAGAACGGGCGCCTTTCTCCTACGAGCAGTACTTC
NA	TRBV2	TRBJ2-1	TRBD2	CASSRREPYNEQFF	TGTGCCAGCAGTCGGCGGGAGCCCTACAATGAGCAGTTCTTC
once	TRBV30	TRBJ1-2	NA	CAWSARVEGYTF	TGTGCCTGGAGCGCGCGGGTTGAGGGCTACACCTTC
NA	TRBV19	TRBJ1-1	NA	CASRGSVRTEAFF	TGTGCCAGTAGGGGCAGTGTGCGGACTGAAGCTTTCTTT
NA	TRBV5-1	TRBJ2-7	TRBD2	CASSQRERTYEQYF	TGCGCCAGCAGCCAGCGGGAGAGGACCTACGAGCAGTACTTC
NA	TRBV19	TRBJ1-1	NA	CASSLTGKYTEAFF	TGTGCCAGTAGCCTTACAGGGAAGTACACTGAAGCTTTCTTT
NA	TRBV27	TRBJ2-7	TRBD2	CASSLPRLAGVPAEQYF	TGTGCCAGCAGTTTACCCAGACTAGCGGGAGTACCTGCCGAGCAGTACTTC
NA	TRBV7-8	TRBJ2-1	TRBD1	CASSPRQGPNNEQFF	TGTGCCAGCAGCCCTCGACAGGGTCCCAACAATGAGCAGTTCTTC
NA	TRBV28	TRBJ2-3	NA	CASSFVRGADTQYF	TGTGCCAGCAGTTTCGTCAGGGGTGCAGATACGCAGTATTTT
once	TRBV28	TRBJ2-7	NA	CASSLPPKQYF	TGTGCCAGCAGTCTCCCGCCCAAGCAGTACTTC
NA	TRBV7-2	TRBJ2-6	NA	CASSPTVSGANVLTF	TGTGCCAGCAGCCCAACAGTCTCTGGGGCCAACGTCCTGACTTTC
NA	TRBV18	TRBJ1-5	TRBD1	CASSWKGTGDQPQHF	TGTGCCAGCTCATGGAAGGGGACAGGCGATCAGCCCCAGCATTTT
NA	TRBV6-1	TRBJ2-7	NA	CASSFSPPVEQYF	TGTGCCAGCAGTTTCAGTCCGCCGGTCGAGCAGTACTTC
NA	TRBV29-1	TRBJ2-1	NA	CSVESSLRAYNEQFF	TGCAGCGTTGAAAGTAGCCTAAGAGCCTACAATGAGCAGTTCTTC
NA	TRBV7-3	TRBJ2-1	NA	CASSSGLSGNEQFF	TGTGCCAGCAGCTCAGGGCTTAGCGGCAATGAGCAGTTCTTC
NA	TRBV10-3	TRBJ2-1	NA	CAISVGEHEQFF	TGTGCCATCAGTGTAGGAGAGCATGAGCAGTTCTTC
NA	TRBV2	TRBJ1-4	NA	CASKYQYRATVGEKLFF	TGTGCCAGCAAATACCAGTACAGGGCTACGGTTGGTGAAAAACTGTTTTTT
NA	TRBV28	TRBJ1-2	TRBD1	CASSLQGVGGYTF	TGTGCCAGCAGTCTACAGGGGGTTGGAGGCTACACCTTC
NA	TRBV18	TRBJ1-1	TRBD1	CASSGRTGVMNTEAFF	TGTGCCAGCTCAGGCCGGACAGGGGTTATGAACACTGAAGCTTTCTTT
NA	TRBV19	TRBJ2-3	TRBD2	CASSRLADNTDTQYF	TGTGCCAGTAGCAGACTAGCGGATAACACAGATACGCAGTATTTT
NA	TRBV18	TRBJ2-7	TRBD1	CASSPTGSYEQYF	TGTGCCAGCTCACCGACAGGGTCCTACGAGCAGTACTTC
once	TRBV5-4	TRBJ2-3	TRBD2	CASSTPLAGGPTDTQYF	TGTGCCAGCAGCACCCCTCTAGCGGGAGGGCCGACAGATACGCAGTATTTT
NA	TRBV7-2	TRBJ1-4	NA	CASSLGGSQEKLFF	TGTGCCAGCAGCTTGGGAGGAAGTCAGGAAAAACTGTTTTTT